The count of the clone carrying this T cell receptor (beta chain) is one. Its antigen is currently unknown. The sample belongs to a study of CD8+CD57+ T cells in acquired aplastic anemia. Across the whole study: The mean DNA yield obtained from sorted CD4+ and CD8+ cells came to 3.2 ug.

Trimming removed 5 bases from V and 6 bases from J, with 13 bases in between. From germline, CDR1 is SEHNR and CDR2 FQNEAQ (reference sequence). This CDR3 contains 13 residues. Study-level results: Patients shared about 30 CD8+ CDR3 sequences with controls.

Previously, flow cytometry had revealed CD8+CD57+ cell expansion in the patients chosen for sequencing. TCR beta VDJ and CDR3 were profiled, and genomic DNA was the template. TCRdb used MiXCR to reprocess the reads, holding one entry per CDR3 protein. The sample yields 220,000 or so distinct CDR3 sequences, 55% to 65% seen once. V usage is TRBV7-9 and J usage is TRBJ1-1; possibly TRBD1 for D (6 bases). Sequencing used sorted CD4+, CD8+, or CD8+CD57+ T cells (not recorded which) from PBMCs. This TCR derives from a human donor with aplastic anemia. The CDR3 spells CASSQQGSAEAFF. The CDR3 coding sequence is TGTGCCAGCAGCCAACAGGGTAGCGCTGAAGCTTTCTTT. Combining the CDR3 with reference TRBV7-9 and TRBJ1-1 gives the whole variable domain DTGVSQNPRHKITKRGQNVTFRCDPISEHNRLYWYRQTLGQGPEFLTYFQNEAQLEKSRLLSDRFSAERPKGSFSTLEIQRTEQGDSAMYLCASSQQGSAEAFFGQGTRLTVV.